Listed below are T cell receptor beta chains from one sample, sequenced in a study of CD8+CD57+ T cells in acquired aplastic anemia. In TCRdb, the reads were re-called with MiXCR into one record per CDR3 protein. Counted here are 120,000 or so distinct CDR3 sequences, roughly 50% occurring once; the ten biggest clones make up 2.5% to 3%. Sequencing was performed on sorted CD4+, CD8+, or CD8+CD57+ T cells (not recorded which) from PBMCs. These receptors were taken from a human donor in good health, serving as a control. The CDR3 runs from the conserved cysteine through the conserved F or W. Each record gives: D gene, J gene, V gene, clone size, CDR3 length, CDR3 DNA, CDR3 protein. A D gene is named only where the DNA matches it firmly. Rows may omit the clone size; those that give it use once, few, many or a size class.

>-|TRBJ2-1|TRBV7-9|-|11
TGTGCCAGCAGTTTGGCCCGTGAGCAGTTCTTC
CASSLAREQFF
>-|TRBJ2-5|TRBV7-3|-|15
TGTGCCAGCAGCATCTCAGGGGGGAGCCAAGAGACCCAGTACTTC
CASSISGGSQETQYF
>TRBD2|TRBJ2-7|TRBV6-5|many|13
TGTGCCAGCAGTTTAAACCAGCGGGGGGAGCAGTACTTC
CASSLNQRGEQYF
>-|TRBJ1-2|TRBV2|-|14
TGTGCCAGTGTGGGGCCCGGAAATTTCCAGGGCTACACCTTC
CASVGPGNFQGYTF
>-|TRBJ2-4|TRBV7-2|many|12
TGTGCCAGCAGCTTAACCAAAAACATTCAGTACTTC
CASSLTKNIQYF
>-|TRBJ1-2|TRBV27|many|15
TGTGCCAGCAGTTTATCGGGCAGGGGATACTATGGCTACACCTTC
CASSLSGRGYYGYTF
>TRBD1|TRBJ2-7|TRBV2|-|12
TGTGCCAGCAGTGAGACAGGGGACGAGCAGTACTTC
CASSETGDEQYF
>-|TRBJ1-1|TRBV11-2|-|14
TGTGCCAGCAGCCCTGGGGGCCGGGGCACTGAAGCTTTCTTT
CASSPGGRGTEAFF
>-|TRBJ1-1|TRBV5-1|many|14
TGCGCCAGCAGCGCGGATGGTACCAACACTGAAGCTTTCTTT
CASSADGTNTEAFF
>-|TRBJ1-3|TRBV6-2/TRBV6-3|many|15
TGTGCCAGCAGCTACATCCGCGGGTCTGGAAACACCATATATTTT
CASSYIRGSGNTIYF
>-|TRBJ1-2|TRBV10-3|-|11
TGTGCCATTTCGGAGACAGATGGCTACACCTTC
CAISETDGYTF
>-|TRBJ1-2|TRBV6-2/TRBV6-3|-|14
TGTGCCAGCAGTTACGGGGGGGGAGGCTTTGGCTACACCTTC
CASSYGGGGFGYTF
>TRBD2|TRBJ2-1|TRBV12-3/TRBV12-4|many|14
TGTGCCAGCAGTGGCGGGGGGACCTACAATGAGCAGTTCTTC
CASSGGGTYNEQFF
>-|TRBJ1-6|TRBV12-3/TRBV12-4|-|13
TGTGCCAGCAGGGACGCGGCTAATTCACCCCTCCACTTT
CASRDAANSPLHF
>TRBD2|TRBJ2-7|TRBV13|many|14
TGTGCCAGCAGTATACTAGCGGGGGGGAACGAGCAGTACTTC
CASSILAGGNEQYF
>TRBD1|TRBJ2-1|TRBV20-1|many|14
TGCAGTGCTGGAAGGGACAGAACCTACAATGAGCAGTTCTTC
CSAGRDRTYNEQFF
>-|TRBJ2-6|TRBV30|-|15
TGTGCCTGGAGTGTACAAAGCTCTGGGGCCAACGTCCTGACTTTC
CAWSVQSSGANVLTF
>TRBD2|TRBJ2-3|TRBV6-5|many|16
TGTGCCAGCAGTTACAGCGGGGGATCACCCACAGATACGCAGTATTTT
CASSYSGGSPTDTQYF
>TRBD1|TRBJ2-7|TRBV20-1|-|13
TGCAGTGGCCTGGACAGGGTGAACTACGAGCAGTACTTC
CSGLDRVNYEQYF
>TRBD1|TRBJ2-3|TRBV9|few|18
TGTGCCAGCAGTGGGCCGGGACAGGGAGGAGACACGACAGATACGCAGTATTTT
CASSGPGQGGDTTDTQYF
>-|TRBJ2-3|TRBV24-1|-|15
TGTGCCACCCGACGTGGTGAGGCTAGCACAGATACGCAGTATTTT
CATRRGEASTDTQYF
>-|TRBJ2-7|TRBV19|once|14
TGTGCCAGTAGTATAGTGCTCCAGGAGTACGAGCAGTACTTC
CASSIVLQEYEQYF
>TRBD2|TRBJ2-7|TRBV11-2|-|17
TGTGCCAGCAGCTTAATGTCGACTAGCGGGGGGGCCTACGAGCAGTACTTC
CASSLMSTSGGAYEQYF
>-|TRBJ2-7|TRBV10-3|many|12
TGTGCCATCAGTGAAGACACTGACGAGCAGTACTTC
CAISEDTDEQYF
>-|TRBJ2-1|TRBV24-1|many|13
TGTGCCACCAGGGGGGGGGCTAGCAATGAGCAGTTCTTC
CATRGGASNEQFF
>TRBD1|TRBJ1-6|TRBV7-6|few|15
TGTGCCAGCAGCTTAGGGGACAGTATCTCTTCACCCCTCCACTTT
CASSLGDSISSPLHF
>TRBD1|TRBJ2-5|TRBV24-1|many|15
TGTGCCACCAGTACAGGGGATGGGGACCAAGAGACCCAGTACTTC
CATSTGDGDQETQYF
>-|TRBJ2-7|TRBV11-2|-|16
TGTGCCAGCAGCTCCCCCCCCTATGGCGACTCCTACGAGCAGTACTTC
CASSSPPYGDSYEQYF
>-|TRBJ2-1|TRBV24-1|few|14
TGTGCCACCAGTGATAGAAGGTCCTACAATGAGCAGTTCTTC
CATSDRRSYNEQFF
>-|TRBJ2-1|TRBV20-1|many|16
TGCAGTGCTAGAGATGGTTCAGGGGTCTCCTACAATGAGCAGTTCTTC
CSARDGSGVSYNEQFF
>-|TRBJ1-1|TRBV7-3|-|14
TGTGCCAGCAGCTTAACGATAACAGGGTCTGAACCTTTCTTT
CASSLTITGSEPFF
>TRBD2|TRBJ2-5|TRBV3-1|-|17
TGTGCCAGCAGCCCGATCGGCATAGCGGGGGGTCAAGAGACCCAGTGCTTC
CASSPIGIAGGQETQCF
>-|TRBJ1-1|TRBV29-1|-|13
TGCAGCGTTGTATTGGGGCCTGGGACTGAAGCTTTCTTT
CSVVLGPGTEAFF
>-|TRBJ2-5|TRBV25-1|-|17
TGTGCCAGCAGCCTGAGGGGCCTGAATCCCTCTGAAGAGACCCAGTACTTC
CASSLRGLNPSEETQYF
>TRBD1|TRBJ2-7|TRBV20-1|-|14
TGCAGTGCTAGAGATGGGAACAGGGGCTACGAGCAGTACTTC
CSARDGNRGYEQYF
>-|TRBJ2-3|TRBV11-2|-|15
TGTGCCAGCAGCTTATTCTCAGGGTTTGGGGATACGCAGTATTTT
CASSLFSGFGDTQYF
>-|TRBJ2-1|TRBV20-1|many|14
TGCAGTGCCCCCACCCCAGCGGTAATCAATGAGCAGTTCTTC
CSAPTPAVINEQFF
>-|TRBJ1-2|TRBV19|-|14
TGTGCCAGTAGTGTCCGGACCTTCCTTAATGGCTACACCTTC
CASSVRTFLNGYTF
>TRBD1|TRBJ2-5|TRBV7-3|-|13
TGTGTCAGCAGCAGACAGGGTGGGGAGACCCAGTACTTC
CVSSRQGGETQYF
>TRBD1|TRBJ1-4|TRBV12-3/TRBV12-4|many|15
TGTGCCAGCAGTTCGACAGGGGGCGCTAATGAAAAACTGTTTTTT
CASSSTGGANEKLFF
>-|TRBJ1-4|TRBV20-1|many|15
TGCAGTGCTGAAGTATATAACAGATTAAATGAAAAACTGTTTTTT
CSAEVYNRLNEKLFF
>-|TRBJ1-3|TRBV12-3/TRBV12-4|few|15
TGTGCCAGTAGTACAGACAGCTCCTCTGGAAACACCATATATTTT
CASSTDSSSGNTIYF
>-|TRBJ2-5|TRBV9|-|12
TGTGCCAGCAGCAAGTCAAGAGAGACCCAGTACTTC
CASSKSRETQYF
>TRBD2|TRBJ2-1|TRBV11-2|-|16
TGTGCCAGCAGCTATGGGACTAGCGGGGCTAACAATGAGCAGTTCTTC
CASSYGTSGANNEQFF
>TRBD2|TRBJ2-3|TRBV30|-|15
TGTGCCTGGACCCCCCTAGCGGGGGCCACAGATACGCAGTATTTT
CAWTPLAGATDTQYF
>-|TRBJ2-1|TRBV15|-|15
TGTGCCACCAGCAGAGATGGCCAGGCCTACAATGAGCAGTTCTTC
CATSRDGQAYNEQFF
>-|TRBJ2-7|TRBV29-1|-|12
TGCGCATTCAGTGGGGGTTCCTACGAGCAGTACTTC
CAFSGGSYEQYF
>TRBD1|TRBJ2-3|TRBV7-3|many|16
TGTGCCAGCAGTTTTGGGGGGACAGGGGGCGGGAATACGCAGTATTTT
CASSFGGTGGGNTQYF
>TRBD1|TRBJ2-7|TRBV25-1|-|16
TGTGCCAGCAGCTTGACAGGGGGCAGTGGAGCCTACGAGCAGTACTTC
CASSLTGGSGAYEQYF
>-|TRBJ1-4|TRBV29-1|many|15
TGCAGCGCCAGGGGTACAGTGGAGACTAATGAAAAACTGTTTTTT
CSARGTVETNEKLFF
>-|TRBJ2-3|TRBV2|-|13
TGTGCCAGCGCGGGGTTAGGTACAGATACGCAGTATTTT
CASAGLGTDTQYF
>-|TRBJ2-1|TRBV12-3/TRBV12-4|many|14
TGTGCCAGCGCCAAGCAGGACTTAAACAATGAGCAGTTCTTC
CASAKQDLNNEQFF
>-|TRBJ1-6|TRBV12-3/TRBV12-4|many|17
TGTGCCAGCAGTTTACTACAGGGCGCGGGGGTTAATTCACCCCTCCACTTT
CASSLLQGAGVNSPLHF
>TRBD1|TRBJ1-6|TRBV5-8|many|14
TGTGCCAGCAGCGCGGGACAGGGGAATTCACCCCTCCACTTT
CASSAGQGNSPLHF
>-|TRBJ2-3|TRBV3-1|-|15
TGTGCCAGCAGCCAGCGGGGCGGGGGCGCAGATACGCAGTATTTT
CASSQRGGGADTQYF
>-|TRBJ1-2|TRBV19|-|13
TGTGCCAGTAGTAGGGGGCTGGACTATGGCTACACCTTC
CASSRGLDYGYTF
>TRBD1|TRBJ2-7|TRBV29-1|-|15
TGCAGCGTCAAGGCCGGGACAGGGGGCTCTTACGAGCAGTACTTC
CSVKAGTGGSYEQYF
>-|TRBJ2-6|TRBV15|-|15
TGTGCCACCAGCAGAGATCACTCTGGGGCCAACGTCCTGACTTTC
CATSRDHSGANVLTF